What follows is one T cell receptor (beta chain) and its context. The data stem from a study of T cells after posttransplantation cyclophosphamide. Data came from immunoSEQ multiplex PCR; TCRdb stores just in-frame clones and leaves some out. The repertoire holds tens of thousands of clones, with 73% as singletons. V lost 2 bases, J lost 0 bases, and 5 bases lay in between. The CDR3 loop spans 14 amino acids. Per the germline V gene, CDR1 is MNHEY and CDR2 is SMNVEV (reference sequence). The clonotype was recovered from a woman aged 60-70 years in good health, CMV-negative, and a related stem cell transplant donor. Sequencing was carried out using memory CD4+ T cells sorted from PBMCs. The genes are TRBV27 and TRBJ1-3; no clear D. CDR3 region: CASSLGPSGNTIYF. For the CDR3, the DNA is TGTGCCAGCAGTTTAGGGCCCTCTGGAAACACCATATATTTT.